Listed below are T cell receptor beta chains from one sample, sequenced in a study of regulatory T cells in long-lasting Graves disease. TCRdb re-called the multiplex PCR reads with MiXCR, one entry per CDR3 protein. The sample lists roughly 450,000 distinct CDR3 sequences, less than 25% occurring once. The specimen was peripheral blood mononuclear cells (PBMCs), collected when the disease was refractory, from a patient treated with antithyroid drugs. These receptors all come from a female donor with Graves disease. Each CDR3 is given with its conserved first and last residue. Each record gives: J gene, V gene, CDR3 protein.

j_gene: TRBJ2-7
v_gene: TRBV13
CDR3aa: CASSLGHVNYEQYF

j_gene: TRBJ2-7
v_gene: TRBV7-9
CDR3aa: CASSGSKKGQRSYEQYF

j_gene: TRBJ1-2
v_gene: TRBV12-3/TRBV12-4
CDR3aa: CASSFGRGGWEGYTF

j_gene: TRBJ2-7
v_gene: TRBV9
CDR3aa: CASSAGGLAGVNGEQYF

j_gene: TRBJ2-7
v_gene: TRBV29-1
CDR3aa: CSVSGQTYEQYF

j_gene: TRBJ1-2
v_gene: TRBV12-3/TRBV12-4
CDR3aa: CASSPGPGVGGYTF

j_gene: TRBJ2-7
v_gene: TRBV6-1
CDR3aa: CASRRDGGLYEQYF

j_gene: TRBJ1-6
v_gene: TRBV28
CDR3aa: CASTPPGHVNSPLHF

j_gene: TRBJ2-7
v_gene: TRBV2
CDR3aa: CASAGQGMSEQYF

j_gene: TRBJ1-5
v_gene: TRBV20-1
CDR3aa: CSARGGQDNQPQHF

j_gene: TRBJ2-5
v_gene: TRBV7-2
CDR3aa: CASSLEGARIETQYF

j_gene: TRBJ1-1
v_gene: TRBV5-8
CDR3aa: CASSLTYNTEAFF

j_gene: TRBJ2-3
v_gene: TRBV20-1
CDR3aa: CSARDLSGRLRTDTQYF

j_gene: TRBJ2-3
v_gene: TRBV27
CDR3aa: CASSFRGLAESTDTQYF

j_gene: TRBJ1-2
v_gene: TRBV6-1
CDR3aa: CASSDMGPPYTF

j_gene: TRBJ2-7
v_gene: TRBV6-2/TRBV6-3
CDR3aa: CASSYPDSDGKQYF

j_gene: TRBJ1-5
v_gene: TRBV30
CDR3aa: CAWARADNQPQHF

j_gene: TRBJ1-2
v_gene: TRBV4-3
CDR3aa: CASSHHDSYGYTF

j_gene: TRBJ2-1
v_gene: TRBV6-1
CDR3aa: CASKQTSGMRSSYNEQFF

j_gene: TRBJ2-1
v_gene: TRBV28
CDR3aa: CASLGTNQDEQFF

j_gene: TRBJ2-2
v_gene: TRBV5-1
CDR3aa: CASSLGPGQPNTGELFF

j_gene: TRBJ1-1
v_gene: TRBV11-2
CDR3aa: CASSLDGRGVATEAFF

j_gene: TRBJ1-5
v_gene: TRBV28
CDR3aa: CASGLRLSNQPQHF

j_gene: TRBJ1-5
v_gene: TRBV7-2
CDR3aa: CASSHTGGGQPQHF

j_gene: TRBJ1-2
v_gene: TRBV28
CDR3aa: CASVRLPRGDYGYTF

j_gene: TRBJ1-6
v_gene: TRBV11-2
CDR3aa: CASSFLRQGRGSPLHF

j_gene: TRBJ1-3
v_gene: TRBV20-1
CDR3aa: CSARDRLGSGNTIYF

j_gene: TRBJ2-7
v_gene: TRBV4-1
CDR3aa: CANSQGDRGGEQYF

j_gene: TRBJ1-1
v_gene: TRBV5-1
CDR3aa: CASSLATGTGMNTEAFF

j_gene: TRBJ2-2
v_gene: TRBV19
CDR3aa: CASSISLAGELFF